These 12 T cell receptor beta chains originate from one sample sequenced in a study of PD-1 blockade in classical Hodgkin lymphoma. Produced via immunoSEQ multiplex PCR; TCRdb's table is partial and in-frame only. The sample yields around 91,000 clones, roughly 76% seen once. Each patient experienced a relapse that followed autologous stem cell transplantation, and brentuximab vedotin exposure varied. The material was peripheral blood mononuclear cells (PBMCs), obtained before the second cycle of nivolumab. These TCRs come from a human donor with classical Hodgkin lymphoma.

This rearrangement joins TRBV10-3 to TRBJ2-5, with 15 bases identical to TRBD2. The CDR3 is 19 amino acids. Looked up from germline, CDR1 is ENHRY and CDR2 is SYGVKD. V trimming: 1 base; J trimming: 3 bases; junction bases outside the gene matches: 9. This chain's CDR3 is CAISELRTSGRVFEETQYF. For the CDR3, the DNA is TGTGCCATCAGTGAGTTGAGGACTAGCGGGAGGGTGTTTGAAGAGACCCAGTACTTC.

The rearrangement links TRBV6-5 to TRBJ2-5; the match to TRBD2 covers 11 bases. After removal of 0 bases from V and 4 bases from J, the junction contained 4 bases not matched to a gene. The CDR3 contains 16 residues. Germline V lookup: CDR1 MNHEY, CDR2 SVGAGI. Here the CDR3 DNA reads TGTGCCAGCAGTTACTCGATTACTAGCGGGAGAGAGACCCAGTACTTC. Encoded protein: CASSYSITSGRETQYF.

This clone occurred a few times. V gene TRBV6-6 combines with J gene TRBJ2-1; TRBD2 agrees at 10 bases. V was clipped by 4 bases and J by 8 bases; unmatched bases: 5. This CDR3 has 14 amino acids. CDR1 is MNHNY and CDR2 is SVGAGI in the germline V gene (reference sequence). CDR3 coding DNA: TGTGCCAGCAGTTGGTTAGCGGGAGGAGATGAGCAGTTCTTC. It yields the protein CASSWLAGGDEQFF.

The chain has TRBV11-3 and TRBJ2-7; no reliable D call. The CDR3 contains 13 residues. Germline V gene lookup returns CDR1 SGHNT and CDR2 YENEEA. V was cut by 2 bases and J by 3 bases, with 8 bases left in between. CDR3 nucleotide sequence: TGTGCCAGCAGCTTAAACAGCGACTACGAGCAGTACTTC. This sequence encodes CASSLNSDYEQYF.

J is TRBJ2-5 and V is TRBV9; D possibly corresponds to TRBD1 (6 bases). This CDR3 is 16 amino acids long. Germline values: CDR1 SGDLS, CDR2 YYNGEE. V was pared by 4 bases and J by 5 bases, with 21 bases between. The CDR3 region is CASSFGGSGRDETQYF. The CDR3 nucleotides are TGTGCCAGCAGCTTTGGGGGCAGTGGAAGAGATGAGACCCAGTACTTC.

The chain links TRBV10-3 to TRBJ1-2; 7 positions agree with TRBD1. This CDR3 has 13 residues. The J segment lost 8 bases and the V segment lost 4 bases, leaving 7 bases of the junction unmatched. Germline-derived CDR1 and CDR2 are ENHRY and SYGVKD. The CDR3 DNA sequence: TGTGCCATCAGTGGGTCAGGGGGGGACGGCTACACCTTC. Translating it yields CAISGSGGDGYTF.

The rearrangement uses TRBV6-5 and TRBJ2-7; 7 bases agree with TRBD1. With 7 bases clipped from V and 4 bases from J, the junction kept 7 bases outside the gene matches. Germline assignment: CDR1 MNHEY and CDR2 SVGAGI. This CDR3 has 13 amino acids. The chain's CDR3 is CASTRQGTYEQYF. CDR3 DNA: TGTGCCAGCACGCGACAGGGTACGTACGAGCAGTACTTC.

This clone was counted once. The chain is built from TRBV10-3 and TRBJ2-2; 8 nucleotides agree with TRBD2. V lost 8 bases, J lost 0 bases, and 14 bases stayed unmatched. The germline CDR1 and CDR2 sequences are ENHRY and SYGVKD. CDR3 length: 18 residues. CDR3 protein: CAIGGGGGRPANTGELFF. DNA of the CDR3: TGTGCCATCGGGGGGGGAGGCGGGAGGCCCGCGAACACCGGGGAGCTGTTTTTT.

The CDR3 sequence: CASSLGRANTGELFF. In DNA form, the CDR3 reads TGTGCCAGCAGCTTAGGCAGGGCGAACACCGGGGAGCTGTTTTTT. The chain carries TRBV11-2 and TRBJ2-2; tentative D call: TRBD1 (5 bases). CDR3 length equals 15 residues. V gave up 1 base and J gave up 0 bases, with 6 bases separating them. The V gene's germline CDR1 is SGHAT and CDR2 FQNNGV.

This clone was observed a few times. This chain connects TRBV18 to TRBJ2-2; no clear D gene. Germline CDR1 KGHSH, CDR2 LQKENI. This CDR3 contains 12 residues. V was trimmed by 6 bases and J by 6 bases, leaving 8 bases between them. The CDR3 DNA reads TGTGCCAGCTCGATTTACCCCGGGGAGCTGTTTTTT. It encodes CASSIYPGELFF.

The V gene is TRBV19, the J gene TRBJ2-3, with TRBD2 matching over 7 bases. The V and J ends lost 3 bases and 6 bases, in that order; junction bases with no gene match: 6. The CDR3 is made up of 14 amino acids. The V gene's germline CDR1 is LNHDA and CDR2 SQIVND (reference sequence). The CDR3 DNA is TGTGCCAGTAGTATCAGACAACTAGCGGATACGCAGTATTTT. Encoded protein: CASSIRQLADTQYF.

In DNA, the CDR3 is TGTGCCAGCTCACCCCCTACTAGGGGTGTTGACATTCAGTACTTC. It encodes CASSPPTRGVDIQYF. J is TRBJ2-4 and V is TRBV18; D might be TRBD1 or TRBD2, each matching 5 bases. This CDR3 contains 15 residues. V shed 3 bases and J shed 8 bases, with 17 bases lying between them. Germline values: CDR1 KGHSH, CDR2 LQKENI. The variable domain in full, completed from reference TRBV18 and TRBJ2-4, reads NAGVMQNPRHLVRRRGQEARLRCSPMKGHSHVYWYRQLPEEGLKFMVYLQKENIIDESGMPKERFSAEFPKEGPSILRIQQVVRGDSAAYFCASSPPTRGVDIQYFGAGTRLSVL.